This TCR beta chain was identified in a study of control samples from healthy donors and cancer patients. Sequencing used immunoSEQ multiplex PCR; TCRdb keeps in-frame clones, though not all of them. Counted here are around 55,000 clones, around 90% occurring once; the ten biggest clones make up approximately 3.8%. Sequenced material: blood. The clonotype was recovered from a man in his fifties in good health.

The CDR3 is CASSIRPGQGDQPQHF. In nucleotides, the CDR3 is TGTGCCAGTAGTATTAGACCGGGACAGGGGGATCAGCCCCAGCATTTT. V is TRBV19 and J is TRBJ1-5; 11 bases align to TRBD1. The germline CDR1 and CDR2 sequences are LNHDA and SQIVND (reference sequence). V was pared by 3 bases and J by 5 bases, with 6 bases of the junction left unmatched. The CDR3 contains 16 residues.